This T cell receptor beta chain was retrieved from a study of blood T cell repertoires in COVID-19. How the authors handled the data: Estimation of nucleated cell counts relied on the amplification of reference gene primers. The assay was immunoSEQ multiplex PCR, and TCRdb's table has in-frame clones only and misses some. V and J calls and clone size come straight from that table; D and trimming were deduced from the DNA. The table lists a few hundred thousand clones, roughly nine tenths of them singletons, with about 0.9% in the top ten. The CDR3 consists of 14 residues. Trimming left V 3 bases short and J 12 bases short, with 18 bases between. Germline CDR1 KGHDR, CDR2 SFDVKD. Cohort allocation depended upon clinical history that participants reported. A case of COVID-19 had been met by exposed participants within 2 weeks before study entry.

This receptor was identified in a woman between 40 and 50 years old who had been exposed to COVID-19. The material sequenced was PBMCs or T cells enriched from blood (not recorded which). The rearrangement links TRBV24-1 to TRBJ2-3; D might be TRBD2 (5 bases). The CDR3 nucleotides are TGTGCCACCAGTGATAAGTTTGTCCGGGATTATCAGTATTTT. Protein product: CATSDKFVRDYQYF.